The 24 T cell receptor beta chains given below trace back to one sample, sequenced in a study of molecular identifiers for immune sequencing clone quantification. TCRdb used MiXCR to reprocess the PCR reads, holding one entry per CDR3 protein. In the table there are some 96,000 distinct CDR3 sequences, more than 20% of which are singletons. The sequencing sample was made of naive CD8+ T cells from blood, with Jurkat cell RNA spiked in. The subset was: FACS-sorted CD8+CD4-CCR7+CD45RA+ naive T cells. The receptors were sampled from a human donor in good health. Some libraries in this study had Jurkat cell RNA spiked in.

The chain employs TRBV12-3 or TRBV12-4 and TRBJ1-4; 9 bases are a match to TRBD1. Germline trimming cut 6 bases from V and 10 bases from J; bases unmatched to any gene: 9. The CDR3 runs to 14 residues. CDR3 amino acids: CASSFPGQGGKLFF. Written as DNA, the CDR3 is TGTGCCAGCAGCTTTCCGGGACAGGGAGGAAAACTGTTTTTT.

This clonotype appeared many times. The chain uses TRBV27 and TRBJ2-3; no clear D. From germline, CDR1 is MNHEY and CDR2 SMNVEV (reference sequence). V was pared by 0 bases and J by 4 bases, with 8 bases between. This CDR3 is built from 14 residues. Here the CDR3 reads CASSLSGAADTQYF. Here the CDR3 DNA reads TGTGCCAGCAGTTTATCGGGCGCGGCAGATACGCAGTATTTT.

In the case of this clonotype: Since a much larger clone is just one base distant, this may be a read error. CDR3 DNA: TGTGCCAGCAGTTACTCCCCCGGGGAGCTGTTTTTT. It specifies CASSYSPGELFF. The V gene is TRBV6-5, the J gene TRBJ2-2, with no clear D. Germline values: CDR1 MNHEY, CDR2 SVGAGI. CDR3 length equals 12 residues. V was clipped by 0 bases and J by 6 bases, with 2 bases between them.

This clonotype has at least ten counts. The V gene is TRBV20-1, the J gene TRBJ2-2, with 11 positions matching TRBD2. CDR1 is DFQATT and CDR2 is SNEGSKA in the germline V gene (reference sequence). Unmatched junction bases numbered 3, after V lost 0 bases and J lost 6 bases. The CDR3 contains 15 residues. The CDR3 coding sequence is TGCAGTGCTAGAGAGGTAGCGGGAGGGTCCGGGGAGCTGTTTTTT. Encoded protein: CSAREVAGGSGELFF.

This clonotype showed up just a few times. V is TRBV12-3 or TRBV12-4 and J is TRBJ1-1; a possible D gene is TRBD1 (6 bases). Trimming cost V 6 bases and J 10 bases, with 12 bases left between them. There are 11 residues in the CDR3. CDR3 protein: CASRGQQVAFF. Written as DNA, the CDR3 is TGTGCCAGCAGAGGACAGCAGGTAGCTTTCTTT.

A note on this clonotype: A much more abundant neighbour one base away suggests this may be a read error. V gene TRBV2 combines with J gene TRBJ2-1, with D possibly being TRBD2 (6 bases). Trimming took 2 bases from V and 5 from J, leaving 13 bases between them. CDR3 size: 15 residues. Germline lookup yields CDR1 SNHLY and CDR2 FYNNEI. The CDR3 loop is CASSEIRGLDNEQFF. The CDR3 DNA follows: TGTGCCAGCAGTGAAATCCGGGGGTTAGACAATGAGCAGTTCTTC.

Comment on this clonotype: A much larger clone lies one base from this, so it may be a read error. The chain uses TRBV12-5 and TRBJ2-5; D possibly matches TRBD1 or TRBD2 (6 bases each). In germline, CDR1 is LGHNT, CDR2 FRNRAP. This CDR3 region has 13 residues. The V gene lost 8 bases and the J gene lost 5 bases, with 15 bases spanning the gap. This CDR3 reads CASHPQGRETQYF. In DNA, the CDR3 is TGTGCTAGTCATCCCCAGGGGAGGGAGACCCAGTACTTC.

This clonotype was detected many times. The J gene is TRBJ1-1, the V gene TRBV11-3, with D tentatively TRBD1 (5 bases). Germline assignment: CDR1 SGHNT and CDR2 YENEEA. The CDR3 is 13 amino acids. The V end was cut by 4 bases, the J end by 3 bases, with 9 bases between. The CDR3 nucleotides are TGTGCCAGCAGCTGGGGGGAGGACACTGAAGCTTTCTTT. This sequence encodes CASSWGEDTEAFF.

This clonotype has at least ten counts. This chain uses TRBV19 with TRBJ1-1, with no clear D. Trimming took off 3 bases at V and 0 bases at J, with 2 bases between the two ends. There are 12 residues in the CDR3. The germline V gene has CDR1 LNHDA and CDR2 SQIVND (reference sequence). CDR3 DNA sequence: TGTGCCAGTAGTATTCTGAACACTGAAGCTTTCTTT. It translates to CASSILNTEAFF.

On this clonotype: A much larger clonotype is one base distant, so this may be a read error. The genes are TRBV6-1 and TRBJ2-5; D is perhaps TRBD2 (5 bases). From germline, CDR1 is MNHNS and CDR2 SASEGT. With 7 bases removed from V and 0 bases from J, the gap between germline ends came to 15 bases. This CDR3 has 15 amino acids. CDR3 loop: CASMGAGRYQETQYF. Written as DNA, the CDR3 is TGTGCCAGCATGGGAGCTGGGAGATACCAAGAGACCCAGTACTTC.

The chain is built from TRBV11-1 and TRBJ2-1; no definite D call. CDR3 length: 13 residues. Between the trimmed V and J ends, which lost 0 bases and 2 bases, there was a span of 2 bases. Per the germline V gene, CDR1 is SGHAT and CDR2 is FQDESV (reference sequence). CDR3 residues: CASSLAPYNEQFF. The DNA for the CDR3 is TGTGCCAGCAGCTTAGCCCCCTACAATGAGCAGTTCTTC.

With regard to this clonotype: This clone may be a read error of a much larger clone one base away. In this CDR3 the conserved last residue, phenylalanine or tryptophan, is missing, so a read error is likely. The genes are TRBV7-2 and TRBJ2-7; 12 bases map to TRBD2. The CDR3 has 16 amino acids. CDR1 and CDR2 (germline): SGHTA, FQGNSA. Trimming at V came to 4 bases and at J to 3 bases, leaving 7 bases not matched to a gene. The CDR3 DNA is TGTGCCAGCAGCTCAGGACTAGCGGGACCCTTCTACGAGCAGTACCTC. It codes for CASSSGLAGPFYEQYL.

This clonotype was found many times. The rearrangement uses TRBV11-2 and TRBJ1-4; D remains ambiguous. The germline V gene encodes CDR1 SGHAT and CDR2 FQNNGV. CDR3 length equals 15 residues. Trimming removed 4 bases at V and 3 bases at J, with 12 bases between. In DNA form, the CDR3 reads TGTGCCAGCAGCTCGCCTTTGAAAGCTAATGAAAAACTGTTTTTT. Protein sequence: CASSSPLKANEKLFF. Full variable domain (rest looked up from reference TRBV11-2 and TRBJ1-4): EAGVAQSPRYKIIEKRQSVAFWCNPISGHATLYWYQQILGQGPKLLIQFQNNGVVDDSQLPKDRFSAERLKGVDSTLKIQPAKLEDSAVYLCASSSPLKANEKLFFGSGTQLSVL.

Points on this clonotype: With a much larger clone just one base away, this may be a read error. DNA of the CDR3: TGTGTCAGCAGCTTAGTAGGGACTGACTATGGCTACACCTTC. Amino acid sequence: CVSSLVGTDYGYTF. The gene calls are TRBV7-9 and TRBJ1-2; possible D gene TRBD1, 5 bases. The CDR3 contains 14 residues. Germline loops: CDR1 SEHNR, CDR2 FQNEAQ (reference sequence).

This clonotype was picked up many times. The J gene is TRBJ2-7, the V gene TRBV5-1, with unresolved D. The CDR3 runs 13 residues. Looked up from germline, CDR1 is SGHRS and CDR2 is YFSETQ. V shed 5 bases and J shed 2 bases, with 11 bases lying between them. The CDR3 coding sequence is TGCGCCAGCAGTCCGGGCAGCCCCTACGAGCAGTACTTC. Its protein is CASSPGSPYEQYF.

For this clonotype: One end of the junction fails to match germline, which may point to a read error. J is TRBJ2-1 and V is TRBV3-1, with 7 bases matching TRBD2. Germline V gives CDR1 LGHDT, CDR2 YNNKEL (reference sequence). The CDR3 is 16 residues long. CDR3 DNA: TGTGTCAGCAGCCAAGGGGTACTAGCGACCCCCATTGAGCAGTTCTTC. The encoded protein is CVSSQGVLATPIEQFF.

This clonotype occurred many times. J is TRBJ2-3 and V is TRBV2, with 13 bases that match TRBD2. Losses at the gene ends were 6 bases for V and 5 bases for J; bases not matched to a gene: 8. Looked up from germline, CDR1 is SNHLY and CDR2 is FYNNEI. This CDR3 is built from 16 residues. The CDR3 protein is CASRATSGGAKDTQYF. In DNA form, the CDR3 reads TGTGCCAGCAGAGCTACTAGCGGGGGGGCTAAAGATACGCAGTATTTT.

CDR3 amino acids: CASSSIDPGGGDANTGELFF. Written as DNA, the CDR3 is TGTGCCAGCAGCTCGATCGATCCAGGGGGCGGGGACGCGAACACCGGGGAGCTGTTTTTT. The chain has TRBV11-1 and TRBJ2-2, with TRBD1 matching 8 bases. CDR1 is SGHAT and CDR2 is FQDESV in the germline V gene (reference sequence). After removal of 4 bases from V and 0 bases from J, the junction contained 16 bases not matched to a gene. The CDR3 sequence is 20 residues long.

With respect to this clonotype: A much larger clone lies a single base off, so this may be a read error. V gene TRBV7-8 combines with J gene TRBJ2-1; a weak D match, TRBD1 (6 bases). CDR3 size: 16 residues. With 7 bases removed from V and 3 bases from J, the gap between germline ends came to 19 bases. Germline-derived CDR1 and CDR2 are SGHVS and FQNEAQ. CDR3 nucleotides: TGTGCCAGCATCCCCGGAAGGGACATTAACTACAATGAGCAGTTCTTC. Residues: CASIPGRDINYNEQFF.

As to this clonotype: A read error is likely, as this CDR3 ends without the conserved phenylalanine or tryptophan. The V gene is TRBV28, the J gene TRBJ2-5; D is uncertain. The CDR3 loop spans 13 amino acids. With 8 bases removed from V and 2 bases from J, the gap between germline ends came to 12 bases. Per germline, CDR1 MDHEN and CDR2 SYDVKM. The CDR3 loop reads CASSDLLQETQYL. The CDR3 coding sequence is TGTGCCAGCTCCGACCTCCTTCAAGAGACCCAGTACCTC.

The sample holds a few counts of this clonotype. The CDR3 loop reads CASRGGTIGGETQYF. The CDR3 bases are TGTGCCAGCAGAGGGGGAACCATAGGAGGGGAGACCCAGTACTTC. The rearrangement uses TRBV6-5 and TRBJ2-5; either TRBD1 or TRBD2 may fit D (6 bases each). The V and J ends lost 6 bases and 5 bases respectively, with 19 bases between them. This CDR3 is 15 amino acids long. Germline V lookup: CDR1 MNHEY, CDR2 SVGAGI.

The chain recombines TRBV13 with TRBJ2-1, with 10 bases aligning to TRBD2. Germline V gene lookup returns CDR1 PRHDT and CDR2 FYEKMQ (reference sequence). Trimming cost V 5 bases and J 7 bases; bases outside gene matches: 8. The CDR3 covers 15 residues. The CDR3 sequence: CASSIPSGGPNEQFF. In DNA form, the CDR3 reads TGTGCCAGCAGCATCCCTAGCGGGGGACCAAATGAGCAGTTCTTC.

The CDR3 is CASRRRGDYNEQFF. Written as DNA, the CDR3 is TGTGCCAGCAGGAGGAGGGGGGACTACAATGAGCAGTTCTTC. This chain uses TRBV6-2 or TRBV6-3 with TRBJ2-1; either TRBD1 or TRBD2 may supply D (6 bases each). Per the germline V gene, CDR1 is MNHEY and CDR2 is SVGEGT. The CDR3 is made up of 14 amino acids. V was cut by 6 bases and J by 3 bases, with 12 bases left in between.

Many counts were recorded for this clonotype. The gene calls are TRBV29-1 and TRBJ1-1; D is perhaps TRBD1 (6 bases). Deletions cut 6 bases from V and 5 bases from J, with 13 bases between. The CDR3 totals 12 residues. The V gene's germline CDR1 is SQVTM and CDR2 ANQGSEA. CDR3 DNA: TGCAGCGTGGGGGGGGGCGAGACTGAAGCTTTCTTT. Encoded protein: CSVGGGETEAFF.